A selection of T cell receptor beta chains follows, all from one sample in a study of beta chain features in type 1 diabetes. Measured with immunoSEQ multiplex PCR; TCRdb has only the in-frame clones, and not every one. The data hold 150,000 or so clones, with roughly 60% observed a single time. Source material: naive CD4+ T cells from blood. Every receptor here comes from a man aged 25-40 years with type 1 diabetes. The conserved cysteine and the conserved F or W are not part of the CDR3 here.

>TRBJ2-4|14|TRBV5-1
ASSLEKTAVGNIQY
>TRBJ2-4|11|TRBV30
AWSHLTGGIQY
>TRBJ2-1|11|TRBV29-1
SVEYILGNEQF
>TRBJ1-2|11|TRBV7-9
ASSLGRDYGYT
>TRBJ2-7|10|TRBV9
ASSNVRDEQY
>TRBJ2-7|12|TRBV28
ASSLGQTPYEQY
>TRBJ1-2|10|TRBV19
AVRDPNYGYT
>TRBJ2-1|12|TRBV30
AWSVPGAGGEQF
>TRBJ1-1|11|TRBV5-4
ASSLEGNTEAF
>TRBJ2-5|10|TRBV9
ASSVGEETQY
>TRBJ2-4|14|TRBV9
ASSPKLGDTKNIQY
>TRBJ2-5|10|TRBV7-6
ASSLGQETQY
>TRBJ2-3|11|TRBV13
ASSPPRGDTQY
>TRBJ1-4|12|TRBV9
ASSKDSGNEKLF
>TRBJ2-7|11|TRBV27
ASRRTGGGEQY
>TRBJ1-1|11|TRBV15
ATSWKRNTEAF
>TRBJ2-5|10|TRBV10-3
AISVRQETQY
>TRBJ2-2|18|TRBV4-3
ASSQAPGQDFSGHTGELF
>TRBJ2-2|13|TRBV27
ASRVAGGSSGELF
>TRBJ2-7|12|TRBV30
ASTKRQGSVEQY
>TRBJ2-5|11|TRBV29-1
SVSDRIQETQY
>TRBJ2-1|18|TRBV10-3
AISGLSGGNVVLAYNEQF
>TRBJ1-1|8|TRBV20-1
SAKGTEAF
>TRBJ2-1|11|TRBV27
ASRGLTYNEQF
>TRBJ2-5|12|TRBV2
ASSIEASQETQY
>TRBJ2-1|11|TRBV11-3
ASSLGGDNEQF
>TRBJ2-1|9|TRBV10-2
ASSPYNEQF
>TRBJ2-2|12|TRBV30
AWSGQPNTGELF
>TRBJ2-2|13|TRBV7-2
ASSLAGRNTGELF
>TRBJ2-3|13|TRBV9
ASGRGRDPTDTQY
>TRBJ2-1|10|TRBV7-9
ASSRLATEQF